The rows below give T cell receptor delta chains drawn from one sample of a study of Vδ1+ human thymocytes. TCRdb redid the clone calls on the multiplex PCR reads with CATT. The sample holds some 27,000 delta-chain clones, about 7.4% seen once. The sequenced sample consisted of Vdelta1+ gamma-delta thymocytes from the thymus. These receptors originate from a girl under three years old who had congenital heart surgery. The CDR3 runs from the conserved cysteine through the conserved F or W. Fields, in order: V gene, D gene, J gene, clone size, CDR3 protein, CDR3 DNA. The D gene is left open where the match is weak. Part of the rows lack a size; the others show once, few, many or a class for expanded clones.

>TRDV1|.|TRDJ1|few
CALGGSLHYGDHTDKLIF
TGTGCTCTTGGGGGATCCCTCCATTATGGGGACCACACCGATAAACTCATCTTT
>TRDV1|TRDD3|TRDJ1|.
CALGERLGSVTGGPIYDKLIF
TGTGCTCTTGGGGAACGTTTAGGTTCCGTTACTGGGGGGCCCATCTACGATAAACTCATCTTT
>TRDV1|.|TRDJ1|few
CALGECGIGGTTDKLIF
TGTGCTCTTGGGGAGTGCGGTATTGGGGGGACCACCGATAAACTCATCTTT
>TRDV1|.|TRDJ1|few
CALGENLPYYTDKLIF
TGTGCTCTTGGGGAGAACCTTCCCTACTACACCGATAAACTCATCTTT
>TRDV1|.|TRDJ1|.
CALGELLIPPHTDKLIF
TGTGCTCTTGGGGAACTCCTTATCCCCCCACACACCGATAAACTCATCTTT
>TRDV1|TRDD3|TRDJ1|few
CALGELGLGYWGPHKLIF
TGTGCTCTTGGGGAACTCGGTCTAGGGTACTGGGGGCCCCATAAACTCATCTTT
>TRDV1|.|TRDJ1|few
CALLFTWDLEHPNTDKLIF
TGTGCTCTTTTGTTCACTTGGGATCTGGAGCACCCTAACACCGATAAACTCATCTTT
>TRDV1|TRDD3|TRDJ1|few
CALGELVGWGIPTPPYTDKLIF
TGTGCTCTTGGGGAACTAGTCGGCTGGGGGATACCGACCCCTCCGTACACCGATAAACTCATCTTT
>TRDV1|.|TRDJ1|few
CALGIPRILSDKLIF
TGTGCTCTTGGTATTCCGAGGATCCTGTCCGATAAACTCATCTTT
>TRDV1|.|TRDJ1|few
CALGDLGPKLIF
TGTGCTCTTGGGGACCTGGGTCCAAAACTCATCTTT
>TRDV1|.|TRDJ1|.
CALGVPHYVWTDKLIF
TGTGCTCTTGGGGTCCCCCACTACGTTTGGACCGATAAACTCATCTTT
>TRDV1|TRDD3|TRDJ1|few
CALGEPRLHGDTEPSNYTDKLIF
TGTGCTCTTGGGGAACCCCGCCTACATGGGGATACGGAGCCCTCAAACTACACCGATAAACTCATCTTT
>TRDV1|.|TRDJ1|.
CALGVPPTKFESGSDKLIF
TGTGCTCTTGGGGTCCCACCTACTAAGTTTGAGTCCGGCTCCGATAAACTCATCTTT
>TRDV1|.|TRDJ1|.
CALGRGYWVADKLIF
TGTGCTCTTGGGAGGGGTTACTGGGTCGCCGATAAACTCATCTTT
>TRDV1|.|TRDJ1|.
CALGEPVASYPLGVPYTDKLIF
TGTGCTCTTGGGGAACCGGTTGCTTCCTACCCGCTGGGGGTCCCGTACACCGATAAACTCATCTTT
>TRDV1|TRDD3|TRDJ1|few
CALGRSSRTGGYDFDHQGVYTDKLIF
TGTGCTCTTGGGAGGAGTTCCCGTACTGGGGGATACGATTTTGATCACCAAGGGGTTTACACCGATAAACTCATCTTT
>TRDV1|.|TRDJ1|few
CALGEQKPTGKLIF
TGTGCTCTTGGGGAACAAAAACCTACCGGTAAACTCATCTTT
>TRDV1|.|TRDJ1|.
CALGPVCPTPSGGPPYTDKLIF
TGTGCTCTTGGGCCCGTCTGTCCCACACCTAGCGGGGGCCCCCCGTACACCGATAAACTCATCTTT
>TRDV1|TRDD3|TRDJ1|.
CALGGPFLLLGEPDKLIF
TGTGCTCTTGGGGGGCCTTTCCTGCTACTGGGGGAACCCGATAAACTCATCTTT
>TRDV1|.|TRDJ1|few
CALGELYSQYTDKLIF
TGTGCTCTTGGGGAACTCTACTCTCAGTACACCGATAAACTCATCTTT
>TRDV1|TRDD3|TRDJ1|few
CALGQKVVSVGDTERLIF
TGTGCTCTTGGTCAAAAGGTAGTATCAGTGGGGGATACAGAAAGACTCATCTTT
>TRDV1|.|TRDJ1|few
CALDGARGKLIF
TGTGCTCTTGATGGTGCTCGCGGTAAACTCATCTTT
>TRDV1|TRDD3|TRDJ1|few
CALGEGLPLLLGDTRKAKLIF
TGTGCTCTTGGGGAAGGGCTTCCCTTGTTGTTGGGGGATACGCGTAAGGCTAAACTCATCTTT
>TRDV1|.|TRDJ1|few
CALGEPKNSLPPSVGLIF
TGTGCTCTTGGGGAACCGAAGAATTCCTTACCACCATCCGTGGGGCTCATCTTT
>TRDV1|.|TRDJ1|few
CALGEPSAYSDKLIF
TGTGCTCTTGGGGAACCTTCTGCCTATTCCGATAAACTCATCTTT
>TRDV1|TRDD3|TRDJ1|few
CALGEPGTFLLGDTRPYTDKLIF
TGTGCTCTTGGGGAACCGGGAACCTTCCTACTGGGGGATACAAGGCCGTACACCGATAAACTCATCTTT
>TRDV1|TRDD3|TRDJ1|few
CALGPKGGYGRRYTDKLIF
TGTGCTCTTGGGCCTAAGGGGGGATACGGGCGGAGGTACACCGATAAACTCATCTTT
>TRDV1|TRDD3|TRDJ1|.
CALGELGPGSTGGYTDKLIF
TGTGCTCTTGGGGAACTGGGCCCGGGGAGCACTGGGGGATACACCGATAAACTCATCTTT
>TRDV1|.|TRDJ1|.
CALGDPFASRGYTDKLIF
TGTGCTCTTGGGGACCCCTTTGCCTCCCGGGGCTACACCGATAAACTCATCTTT
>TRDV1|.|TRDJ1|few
CALGEGWFPILGRTDKLIF
TGTGCTCTTGGGGAAGGATGGTTCCCTATACTGGGTCGCACCGATAAACTCATCTTT
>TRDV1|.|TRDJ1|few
CALGSPIYAGLYTDKLIF
TGTGCTCTTGGGTCCCCTATCTACGCTGGGCTATACACCGATAAACTCATCTTT
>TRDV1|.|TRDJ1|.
CALGELFLYTDKLIF
TGTGCTCTTGGGGAGCTCTTCCTTTACACCGATAAACTCATCTTT
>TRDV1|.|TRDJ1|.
CALGELDSTVYAIRRYTDKLIF
TGTGCTCTTGGGGAACTAGATAGCACTGTATACGCTATACGCCGGTACACCGATAAACTCATCTTT
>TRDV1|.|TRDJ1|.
CALGELNTDKLIF
TGTGCTCTTGGGGAACTTAACACCGATAAACTCATCTTT
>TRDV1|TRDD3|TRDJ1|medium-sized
CALGEQNWGIYTDKLIF
TGTGCTCTTGGGGAACAAAACTGGGGGATTTACACCGATAAACTCATCTTT
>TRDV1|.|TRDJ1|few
CALDSGDPPRGSPGTYTDKLIF
TGTGCTCTTGATTCAGGAGATCCCCCGCGGGGTAGTCCCGGGACGTACACCGATAAACTCATCTTT
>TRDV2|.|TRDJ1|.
CACDSVVRYLPGGDELIF
TGTGCCTGTGACAGTGTTGTCCGGTACTTACCCGGGGGCGATGAACTCATCTTT
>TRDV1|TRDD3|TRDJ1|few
CALGSTTVGTGGPDFTEPTDKLIF
TGTGCTCTTGGGTCAACTACGGTTGGGACTGGGGGCCCTGATTTCACCGAGCCCACCGATAAACTCATCTTT
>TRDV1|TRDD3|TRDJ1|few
CALGDLFLGDTYTDKLIF
TGTGCTCTTGGGGACCTTTTCCTGGGGGATACCTACACCGATAAACTCATCTTT
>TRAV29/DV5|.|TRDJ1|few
CAASLFLLTF
TGTGCAGCAAGCCTATTCCTTCTTACGTTC
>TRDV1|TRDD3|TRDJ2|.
CALGEFGVAQLGDFGATAQLFF
TGTGCTCTTGGGGAATTTGGGGTGGCTCAACTGGGGGATTTTGGTGCTACAGCACAACTCTTCTTT
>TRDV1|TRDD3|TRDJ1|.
CALGEFYWGDFTDKLIF
TGTGCTCTTGGGGAATTCTACTGGGGGGACTTCACCGATAAACTCATCTTT
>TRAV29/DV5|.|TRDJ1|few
CAANDLPRLVPRGDLTDKLIF
TGTGCAGCAAATGACCTCCCGAGACTGGTTCCACGGGGGGACTTAACCGATAAACTCATCTTT
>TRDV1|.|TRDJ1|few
CALGEPGGLDQDTDKLIF
TGTGCTCTTGGGGAACCGGGCGGGCTTGATCAGGACACCGATAAACTCATCTTT
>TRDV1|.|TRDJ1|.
CALGDPDRGLYTDKLIF
TGTGCTCTTGGGGACCCCGATAGGGGGCTCTACACCGATAAACTCATCTTT
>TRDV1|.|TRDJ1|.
CALGEPAVTDKLIF
TGTGCTCTTGGGGAACCAGCTGTCACCGATAAACTCATCTTT
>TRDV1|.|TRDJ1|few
CALGDPPSYSGVLGDSYTDKLIF
TGTGCTCTTGGGGATCCGCCTTCCTACAGTGGAGTACTGGGGGACTCGTACACCGATAAACTCATCTTT
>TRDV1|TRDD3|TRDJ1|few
CALGEPVRLGDRGDKLIF
TGTGCTCTTGGGGAACCTGTCCGACTGGGGGATAGGGGCGATAAACTCATCTTT
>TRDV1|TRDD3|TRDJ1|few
CALGGTPLPFPARCPLGDTLYTDKLIF
TGTGCTCTTGGGGGAACCCCTCTCCCCTTCCCGGCCCGCTGCCCGCTGGGGGATACTCTTTACACCGATAAACTCATCTTT
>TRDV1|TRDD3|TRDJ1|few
CALGEAVGASVREPGGLADKLIF
TGTGCTCTTGGGGAAGCTGTTGGGGCGTCCGTACGGGAACCTGGGGGATTAGCCGATAAACTCATCTTT
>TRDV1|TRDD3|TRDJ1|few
CALGASHGGYGGTDKLIF
TGTGCTCTTGGGGCCTCCCATGGGGGATACGGGGGCACCGATAAACTCATCTTT
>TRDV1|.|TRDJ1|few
CALGELHVTNTDKLIF
TGTGCTCTTGGGGAATTGCATGTGACAAACACCGATAAACTCATCTTT
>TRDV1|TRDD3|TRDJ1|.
CALGELSLRGGYLNFCDKLIF
TGTGCTCTTGGGGAACTGTCCCTACGAGGGGGATACCTTAACTTCTGTGATAAACTCATCTTT
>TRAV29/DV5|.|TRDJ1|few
CSVLLCSKRGPTAGVKPILGDTLRRLSYTDKLIF
.
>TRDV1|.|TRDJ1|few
CALGDPTTGYYNFYTDKLIF
TGTGCTCTTGGGGACCCAACTACGGGGTACTACAACTTTTACACCGATAAACTCATCTTT